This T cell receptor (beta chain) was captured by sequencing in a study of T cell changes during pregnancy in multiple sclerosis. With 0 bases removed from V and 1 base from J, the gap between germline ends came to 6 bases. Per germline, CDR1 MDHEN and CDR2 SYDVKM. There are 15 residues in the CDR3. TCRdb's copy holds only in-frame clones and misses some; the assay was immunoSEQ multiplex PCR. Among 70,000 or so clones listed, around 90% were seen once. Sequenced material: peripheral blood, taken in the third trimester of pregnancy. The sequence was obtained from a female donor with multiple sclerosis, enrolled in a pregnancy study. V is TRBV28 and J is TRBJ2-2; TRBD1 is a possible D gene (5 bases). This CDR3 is CASSLWQGNTGELFF. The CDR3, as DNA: TGTGCCAGCAGTTTATGGCAGGGGAACACCGGGGAGCTGTTTTTT.